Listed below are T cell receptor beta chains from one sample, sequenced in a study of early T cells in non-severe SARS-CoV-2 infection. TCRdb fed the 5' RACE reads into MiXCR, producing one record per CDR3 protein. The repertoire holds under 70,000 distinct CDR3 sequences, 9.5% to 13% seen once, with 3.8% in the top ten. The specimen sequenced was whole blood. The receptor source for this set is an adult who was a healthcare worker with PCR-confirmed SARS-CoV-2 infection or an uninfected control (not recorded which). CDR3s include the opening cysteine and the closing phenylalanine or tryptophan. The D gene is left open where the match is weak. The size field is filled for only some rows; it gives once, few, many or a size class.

cdr3_aa: CASSFVPTGDLYGYTF; cdr3_nt: TGTGCCAGCAGCTTTGTGCCCACAGGGGATCTTTATGGCTACACCTTC; clone_size: many; d_call: TRBD1; j_call: TRBJ1-2; v_call: TRBV11-3
cdr3_aa: CASSFGGGQSDTQYF; cdr3_nt: TGTGCCAGCAGCTTCGGCGGGGGTCAATCAGATACGCAGTATTTT; clone_size: many; d_call: TRBD2; j_call: TRBJ2-3; v_call: TRBV7-6
cdr3_aa: CASSPPQLVAEQYF; cdr3_nt: TGTGCCAGCAGCCCCCCCCAACTAGTTGCCGAGCAGTACTTC; clone_size: many; d_call: .; j_call: TRBJ2-7; v_call: TRBV11-2
cdr3_aa: CASSSTRGRAALGYTF; cdr3_nt: TGTGCCAGCAGCTCGACAAGGGGGCGCGCTGCATTGGGCTACACCTTC; clone_size: many; d_call: TRBD1; j_call: TRBJ1-2; v_call: TRBV11-2
cdr3_aa: CASSPEPVYGTDTQYF; cdr3_nt: TGCGCCAGCAGCCCGGAGCCGGTCTATGGCACAGATACGCAGTATTTT; clone_size: few; d_call: .; j_call: TRBJ2-3; v_call: TRBV5-1
cdr3_aa: CASSQSGDSNQPQHF; cdr3_nt: TGTGCCAGCAGCCAATCAGGGGATAGCAATCAGCCCCAGCATTTT; clone_size: many; d_call: .; j_call: TRBJ1-5; v_call: TRBV7-9
cdr3_aa: CASKLAGGYEQYF; cdr3_nt: TGCGCCAGCAAGCTAGCGGGGGGTTACGAGCAGTACTTC; clone_size: few; d_call: TRBD2; j_call: TRBJ2-7; v_call: TRBV10-2
cdr3_aa: CSASDSLNYEQYF; cdr3_nt: TGCAGTGCCTCGGACTCTCTAAACTACGAGCAGTACTTC; clone_size: .; d_call: .; j_call: TRBJ2-7; v_call: TRBV20-1
cdr3_aa: CASRETTSSHEQFF; cdr3_nt: TGTGCCAGCAGAGAAACGACTAGCTCCCATGAGCAGTTCTTC; clone_size: many; d_call: TRBD2; j_call: TRBJ2-1; v_call: TRBV9
cdr3_aa: CASSPRGQNTGELFF; cdr3_nt: TGTGCCAGCAGCCCCCGCGGACAGAACACCGGGGAGCTGTTTTTT; clone_size: .; d_call: .; j_call: TRBJ2-2; v_call: TRBV7-2
cdr3_aa: CSARWGDFNEQYF; cdr3_nt: TGCAGTGCTAGATGGGGGGACTTCAACGAGCAGTACTTC; clone_size: few; d_call: .; j_call: TRBJ2-7; v_call: TRBV20-1
cdr3_aa: CASSLIGAGGQPQHF; cdr3_nt: TGTGCCAGCAGCTTAATTGGGGCGGGGGGACAGCCCCAGCATTTT; clone_size: many; d_call: .; j_call: TRBJ1-5; v_call: TRBV7-2
cdr3_aa: CASSPPYLHEQYF; cdr3_nt: TGTGCCAGCTCACCACCGTACTTGCACGAGCAGTACTTC; clone_size: few; d_call: .; j_call: TRBJ2-7; v_call: TRBV18
cdr3_aa: CAWSRGMRNTIYF; cdr3_nt: TGTGCCTGGAGTAGGGGAATGAGGAACACCATATATTTT; clone_size: many; d_call: .; j_call: TRBJ1-3; v_call: TRBV30
cdr3_aa: CASSLVSPPGSYEQYF; cdr3_nt: TGTGCCAGCAGCTTAGTTTCGCCACCCGGTTCCTACGAGCAGTACTTC; clone_size: many; d_call: .; j_call: TRBJ2-7; v_call: TRBV11-2
cdr3_aa: CSARDLRTGGFEQYF; cdr3_nt: TGCAGTGCTAGAGATCTTAGGACAGGGGGTTTCGAGCAGTACTTC; clone_size: many; d_call: TRBD1; j_call: TRBJ2-7; v_call: TRBV20-1
cdr3_aa: CASSPQGINQPQHF; cdr3_nt: TGTGCCAGCAGCCCTCAAGGGATTAATCAGCCCCAGCATTTT; clone_size: many; d_call: .; j_call: TRBJ1-5; v_call: TRBV7-6
cdr3_aa: CASSYVPGLAVIEQFF; cdr3_nt: TGTGCCAGCAGCTACGTCCCGGGACTAGCGGTGATCGAGCAGTTCTTC; clone_size: many; d_call: TRBD2; j_call: TRBJ2-1; v_call: TRBV7-9
cdr3_aa: CASSQVPSGETQYF; cdr3_nt: TGCGCCAGCAGCCAAGTACCTAGCGGAGAGACCCAGTACTTC; clone_size: many; d_call: TRBD2; j_call: TRBJ2-5; v_call: TRBV4-1
cdr3_aa: CASSPVPGVPAETQYF; cdr3_nt: TGTGCCAGCAGTCCAGTTCCGGGGGTACCGGCAGAGACCCAGTACTTC; clone_size: many; d_call: .; j_call: TRBJ2-5; v_call: TRBV27
cdr3_aa: CASSSGRDYNEQFF; cdr3_nt: TGTGCCAGCAGTTCGGGGAGGGACTACAATGAGCAGTTCTTC; clone_size: many; d_call: TRBD2; j_call: TRBJ2-1; v_call: TRBV12-3/TRBV12-4
cdr3_aa: CASSPGQGSSNQPQHF; cdr3_nt: TGTGCCAGCTCACCTGGACAGGGGTCGAGCAATCAGCCCCAGCATTTT; clone_size: many; d_call: TRBD1; j_call: TRBJ1-5; v_call: TRBV18
cdr3_aa: CTSSFSPADTQYF; cdr3_nt: TGTACCAGCAGTTTTTCGCCGGCAGATACGCAGTATTTT; clone_size: .; d_call: .; j_call: TRBJ2-3; v_call: TRBV7-9
cdr3_aa: CASSPLIYEQYF; cdr3_nt: TGCGCCAGCAGTCCCTTAATCTACGAGCAGTACTTC; clone_size: many; d_call: .; j_call: TRBJ2-7; v_call: TRBV10-2
cdr3_aa: CASSSSGTGGTEAFF; cdr3_nt: TGTGCCAGCAGCTCCTCCGGGACAGGGGGGACTGAAGCTTTCTTT; clone_size: many; d_call: TRBD1; j_call: TRBJ1-1; v_call: TRBV13
cdr3_aa: CASSLTGVGAVSDIQYF; cdr3_nt: TGTGCCAGCAGTTTAACCGGGGTGGGGGCTGTCTCCGACATTCAGTACTTC; clone_size: many; d_call: .; j_call: TRBJ2-4; v_call: TRBV27
cdr3_aa: CSVVGLGDTQYF; cdr3_nt: TGCAGCGTCGTCGGACTGGGCGATACGCAGTATTTT; clone_size: many; d_call: .; j_call: TRBJ2-3; v_call: TRBV29-1
cdr3_aa: CASKTLDSPGELFF; cdr3_nt: TGTGCCAGCAAGACCCTGGACAGCCCCGGGGAGCTGTTTTTT; clone_size: few; d_call: .; j_call: TRBJ2-2; v_call: TRBV2
cdr3_aa: CSVLLAGGKQYF; cdr3_nt: TGCAGCGTTTTGCTAGCGGGAGGGAAGCAGTACTTC; clone_size: many; d_call: TRBD2; j_call: TRBJ2-7; v_call: TRBV29-1
cdr3_aa: CASSLTGESGEQYF; cdr3_nt: TGTGCCAGCAGCTTGACAGGGGAGTCGGGTGAGCAGTACTTC; clone_size: many; d_call: TRBD1; j_call: TRBJ2-7; v_call: TRBV7-9
cdr3_aa: CAISEPTSGGTFVETQYF; cdr3_nt: TGTGCCATCAGTGAGCCCACTAGCGGGGGGACGTTCGTGGAGACCCAGTACTTC; clone_size: .; d_call: TRBD2; j_call: TRBJ2-5; v_call: TRBV10-3
cdr3_aa: CATGGRTSGQETQYF; cdr3_nt: TGTGCCACAGGGGGGAGGACTAGCGGACAAGAGACCCAGTACTTC; clone_size: many; d_call: TRBD2; j_call: TRBJ2-5; v_call: TRBV19
cdr3_aa: CASSLELTGTSEQYF; cdr3_nt: TGTGCCAGCAGCTTGGAACTTACAGGGACCTCGGAGCAGTACTTC; clone_size: few; d_call: .; j_call: TRBJ2-7; v_call: TRBV7-2